A single sample gave rise to the 5 T cell receptor beta chains below, sequenced in a study of patients and donors after allogeneic stem cell transplantation. Using its own MiXCR run on the RT-PCR reads, TCRdb lists one record per CDR3 protein. The sample holds 920,000 or so distinct CDR3 sequences, about a sixth seen once. Sequencing was performed on blood, either unsorted or a sorted T cell fraction (not recorded which). Receptors were obtained from a human donor who was either an allogeneic HSCT recipient or a stem cell or donor lymphocyte infusion donor (not recorded which). It is not recorded whose cells these are; they may come from a transplant donor.

In its sample, this clonotype was seen many times. The chain uses TRBV5-1 and TRBJ2-3; D is possibly TRBD1 (6 bases). CDR1 and CDR2 from the germline V gene are SGHRS and YFSETQ. The CDR3 has 13 amino acids. V gave up 4 bases and J gave up 6 bases, with 12 bases separating them. The CDR3 region is CASSQTGLDTQYF. Here the CDR3 DNA reads TGCGCCAGCAGCCAGACAGGTTTGGATACGCAGTATTTT. The full variable domain, rest sourced from reference TRBV5-1 and TRBJ2-3, is KAGVTQTPRYLIKTRGQQVTLSCSPISGHRSVSWYQQTPGQGLQFLFEYFSETQRNKGNFPGRFSGRQFSNSRSEMNVSTLELGDSALYLCASSQTGLDTQYFGPGTRLTVL.

This clonotype was observed a few times. This sequence joins TRBV11-2 and TRBJ2-7, with no clear D. The length of the CDR3 is 14 residues. Germline V gene data show CDR1 as SGHAT and CDR2 as FQNNGV. The V end lost 3 bases, the J end lost 3 bases, and 12 bases lay between the germline ends. The DNA of the CDR3 is TGTGCCAGCAGCTTTGGATCGTGGGACTACGAGCAGTACTTC. Its protein product is CASSFGSWDYEQYF.

This clonotype was seen only a few times. The CDR3, as DNA: TGTGCCAGCAGCCCTCCGATTGAGACCCAGTACTTC. Protein product: CASSPPIETQYF. J is TRBJ2-5 and V is TRBV11-3; D gene unclear. V was cut by 5 bases and J by 5 bases, with 9 bases left in between. CDR1 and CDR2 from the germline V gene are SGHNT and YENEEA. The CDR3 runs to 12 residues.

The gene calls are TRBV4-1 and TRBJ2-1, with a possible D match to TRBD2 (7 bases). Per germline, CDR1 MGHRA and CDR2 YSYEKL. The CDR3 has 17 amino acids. The V and J ends lost 0 bases and 6 bases respectively, with 18 bases between them. The CDR3 bases are TGCGCCAGCAGCCAAGATCCGGCGGGGGCCCTTTTCAATGAGCAGTTCTTC. Protein: CASSQDPAGALFNEQFF.

This chain links TRBV7-2 with TRBJ2-1, with 8 positions matching TRBD2. Unmatched junction bases numbered 17, after V lost 4 bases and J lost 12 bases. CDR3 length: 16 residues. Germline V lookup: CDR1 SGHTA, CDR2 FQGNSA. CDR3 sequence reads: CASSYILSGGLGGQFF. CDR3 coding DNA: TGTGCCAGCAGCTATATTCTGAGCGGGGGTCTGGGCGGGCAGTTCTTC.